This TCR beta chain appears in the sequencing data of a study of blood T cell repertoires in COVID-19. Study-wide context: Samples came from the United States, Italy and Spain, spanning acute and convalescent COVID-19. Nucleic acid was either cDNA or gDNA, and it came from T cells, B-cell-depleted T cells, or PBMCs.

This clone was counted only a few times. The germline V gene has CDR1 WNHNN and CDR2 SYGVQD (reference sequence). This CDR3 has 14 amino acids. V shed 2 bases, J shed 4 bases, and the junction held 4 bases outside the gene matches. A Seattle source enrolled patients during active infection and followed them longitudinally. Per the study methods: Amplified reference gene primers provided the basis for estimating nucleated cell counts. Libraries were prepared by immunoSEQ multiplex PCR; TCRdb keeps only in-frame clonotypes and omits some of them. Clone size and V and J calls were adopted from that table, with D and trimming inferred from the DNA. The table records approximately 460,000 clones, 80% to 90% of them present only once.

This receptor was taken from a young man with COVID-19, enrolled during active disease. The source material was peripheral blood. The chain joins TRBV10-1 to TRBJ1-1, with 7 bases aligning to TRBD1. The CDR3: CASSERTGVTEAFF. The CDR3 region has the DNA TGCGCCAGCAGTGAGCGGACAGGAGTCACTGAAGCTTTCTTT.